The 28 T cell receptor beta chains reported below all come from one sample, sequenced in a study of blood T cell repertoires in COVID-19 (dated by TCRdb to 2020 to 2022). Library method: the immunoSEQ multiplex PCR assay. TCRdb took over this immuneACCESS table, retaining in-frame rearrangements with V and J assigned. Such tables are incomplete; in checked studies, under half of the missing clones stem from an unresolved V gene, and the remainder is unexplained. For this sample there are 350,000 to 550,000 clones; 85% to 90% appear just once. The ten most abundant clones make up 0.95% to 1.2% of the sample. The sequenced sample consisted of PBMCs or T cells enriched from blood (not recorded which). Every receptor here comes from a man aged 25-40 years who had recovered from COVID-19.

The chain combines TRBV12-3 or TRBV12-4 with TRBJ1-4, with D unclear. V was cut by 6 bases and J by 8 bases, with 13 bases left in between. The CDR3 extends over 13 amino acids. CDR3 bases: TGTGCCAGCAGAGCGGGATTAGAGGAAAAACTGTTTTTT. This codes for CASRAGLEEKLFF.

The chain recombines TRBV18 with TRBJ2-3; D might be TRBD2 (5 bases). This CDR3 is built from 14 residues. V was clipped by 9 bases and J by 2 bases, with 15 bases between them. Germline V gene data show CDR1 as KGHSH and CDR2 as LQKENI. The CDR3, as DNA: TGTGCCAGTAACGGGCAGCGGAACACAGATACGCAGTATTTT. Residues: CASNGQRNTDTQYF.

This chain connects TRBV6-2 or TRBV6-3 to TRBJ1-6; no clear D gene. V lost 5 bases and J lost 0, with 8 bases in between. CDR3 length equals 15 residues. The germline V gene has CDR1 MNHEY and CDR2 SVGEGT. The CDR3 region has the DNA TGTGCCAGCAGTGGAGATAGCTCCTATAATTCACCCCTCCACTTT. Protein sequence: CASSGDSSYNSPLHF.

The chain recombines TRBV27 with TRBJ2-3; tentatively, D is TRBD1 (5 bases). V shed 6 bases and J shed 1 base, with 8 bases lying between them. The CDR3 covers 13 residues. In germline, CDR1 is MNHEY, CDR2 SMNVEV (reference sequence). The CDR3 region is CASRMTGTDTQYF. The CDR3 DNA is TGTGCCAGCAGGATGACAGGCACAGATACGCAGTATTTT.

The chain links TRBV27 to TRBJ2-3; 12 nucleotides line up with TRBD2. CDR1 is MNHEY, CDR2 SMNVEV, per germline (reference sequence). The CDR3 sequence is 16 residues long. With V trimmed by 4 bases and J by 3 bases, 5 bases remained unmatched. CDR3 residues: CASSSWTSGNTDTQYF. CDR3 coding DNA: TGTGCCAGCAGTTCCTGGACTAGCGGGAATACAGATACGCAGTATTTT.

CDR3 loop: CASSQGGQGSNTEAFF. CDR3 DNA: TGCGCCAGCAGCCAAGGTGGACAGGGGTCGAACACTGAAGCTTTCTTT. The rearrangement uses TRBV4-1 and TRBJ1-1, with 9 bases matching TRBD1. The length of the CDR3 is 16 residues. CDR1 and CDR2 from the germline V gene are MGHRA and YSYEKL. The ends lost 1 base at V and 1 base at J; junction bases unmatched: 4.

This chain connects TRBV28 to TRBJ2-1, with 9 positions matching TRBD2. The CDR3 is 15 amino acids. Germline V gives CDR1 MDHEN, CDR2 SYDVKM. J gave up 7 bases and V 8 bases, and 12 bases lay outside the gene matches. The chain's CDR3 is CASLSYSGSWNEQFF. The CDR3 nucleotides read TGTGCCAGCCTCAGCTATAGCGGGAGTTGGAATGAGCAGTTCTTC.

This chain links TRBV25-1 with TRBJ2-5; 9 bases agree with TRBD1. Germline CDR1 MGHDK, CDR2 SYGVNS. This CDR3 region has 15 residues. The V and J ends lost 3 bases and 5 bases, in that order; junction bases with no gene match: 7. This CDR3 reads CASSEGQGDLETQYF. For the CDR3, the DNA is TGTGCCAGCAGTGAGGGACAGGGAGACTTGGAGACCCAGTACTTC.

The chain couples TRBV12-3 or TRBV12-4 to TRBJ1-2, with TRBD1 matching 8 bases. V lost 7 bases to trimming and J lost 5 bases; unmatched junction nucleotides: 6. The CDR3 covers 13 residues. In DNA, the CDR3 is TGTGCCAGCAAGGGACAGGTGATGTATGGCTACACCTTC. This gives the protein CASKGQVMYGYTF.

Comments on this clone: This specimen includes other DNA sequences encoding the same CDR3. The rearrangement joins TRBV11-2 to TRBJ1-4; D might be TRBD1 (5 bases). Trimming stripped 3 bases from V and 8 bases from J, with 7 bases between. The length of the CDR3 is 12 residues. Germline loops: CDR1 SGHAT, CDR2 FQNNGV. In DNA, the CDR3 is TGTGCCAGCAGCTTCTCAGGGGAAAAACTGTTTTTT. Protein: CASSFSGEKLFF.

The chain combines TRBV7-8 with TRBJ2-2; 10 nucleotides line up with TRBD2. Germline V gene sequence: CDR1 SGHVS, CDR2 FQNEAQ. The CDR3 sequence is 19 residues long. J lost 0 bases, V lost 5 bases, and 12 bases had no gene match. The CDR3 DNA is TGTGCCAGCAGCCCAAGACAGGGGACTAGCGCCGCGAACACCGGGGAGCTGTTTTTT. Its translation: CASSPRQGTSAANTGELFF.

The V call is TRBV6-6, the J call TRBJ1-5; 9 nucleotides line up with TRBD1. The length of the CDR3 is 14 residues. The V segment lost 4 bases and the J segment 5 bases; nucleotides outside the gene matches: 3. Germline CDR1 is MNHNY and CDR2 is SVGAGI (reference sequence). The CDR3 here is CASSWTGVYQPQHF. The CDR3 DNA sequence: TGTGCCAGCAGTTGGACAGGGGTCTATCAGCCCCAGCATTTT.

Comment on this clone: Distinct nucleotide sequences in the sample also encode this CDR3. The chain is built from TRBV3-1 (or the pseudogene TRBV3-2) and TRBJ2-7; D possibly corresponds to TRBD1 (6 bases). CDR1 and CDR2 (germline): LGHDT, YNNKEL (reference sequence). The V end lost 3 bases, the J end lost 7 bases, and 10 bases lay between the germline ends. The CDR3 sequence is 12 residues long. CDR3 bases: TGTGCCAGCAGCCAGGGGGCTGGGGAGCAGTACTTC. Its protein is CASSQGAGEQYF.

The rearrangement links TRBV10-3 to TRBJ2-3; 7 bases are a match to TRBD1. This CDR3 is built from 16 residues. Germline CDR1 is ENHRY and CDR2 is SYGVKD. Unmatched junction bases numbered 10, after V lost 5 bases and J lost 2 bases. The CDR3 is CAISPRDRAYTDTQYF. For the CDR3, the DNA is TGTGCCATCAGTCCGAGAGACAGGGCCTACACAGATACGCAGTATTTT.

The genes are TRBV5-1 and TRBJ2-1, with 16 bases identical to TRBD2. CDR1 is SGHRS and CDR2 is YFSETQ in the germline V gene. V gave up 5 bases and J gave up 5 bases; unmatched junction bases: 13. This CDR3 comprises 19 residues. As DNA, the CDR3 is TGCGCCAGCAGATACCCCGGGACTAGCGGGAGGGCCGGTAACAATGAGCAGTTCTTC. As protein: CASRYPGTSGRAGNNEQFF.

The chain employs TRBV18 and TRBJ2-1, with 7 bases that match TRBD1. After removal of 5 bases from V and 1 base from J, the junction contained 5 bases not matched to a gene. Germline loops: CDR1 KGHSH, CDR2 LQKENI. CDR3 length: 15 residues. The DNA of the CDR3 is TGTGCCAGCTCAAGGACAGGTCTATCCTACAATGAGCAGTTCTTC. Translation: CASSRTGLSYNEQFF.

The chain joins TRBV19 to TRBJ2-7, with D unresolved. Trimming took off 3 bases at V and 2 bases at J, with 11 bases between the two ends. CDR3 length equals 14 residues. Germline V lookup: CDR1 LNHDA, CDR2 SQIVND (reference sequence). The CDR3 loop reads CASSILQKPYEQYF. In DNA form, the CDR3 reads TGTGCCAGTAGTATCTTACAGAAACCCTACGAGCAGTACTTC.

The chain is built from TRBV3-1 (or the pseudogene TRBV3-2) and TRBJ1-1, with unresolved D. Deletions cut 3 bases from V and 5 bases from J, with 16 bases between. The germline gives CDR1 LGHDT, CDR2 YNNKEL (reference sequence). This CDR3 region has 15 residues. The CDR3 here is CASSHRTRGGTEAFF. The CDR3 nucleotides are TGTGCCAGCAGCCATCGAACCCGGGGAGGGACTGAAGCTTTCTTT.

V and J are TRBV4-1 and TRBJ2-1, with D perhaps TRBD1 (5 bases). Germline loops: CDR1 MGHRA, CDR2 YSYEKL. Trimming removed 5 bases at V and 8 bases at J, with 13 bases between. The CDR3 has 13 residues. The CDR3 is CASSKQVWDEQFF. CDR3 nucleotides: TGCGCCAGCAGCAAACAGGTTTGGGATGAGCAGTTCTTC.

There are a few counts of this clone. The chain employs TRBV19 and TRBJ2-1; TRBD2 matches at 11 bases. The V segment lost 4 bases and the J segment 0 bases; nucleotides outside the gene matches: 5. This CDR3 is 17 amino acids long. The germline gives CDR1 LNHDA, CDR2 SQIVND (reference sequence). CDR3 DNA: TGTGCCAGTAGTAGACGCCTAGCGGGAGGCTCCTACAATGAGCAGTTCTTC. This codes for CASSRRLAGGSYNEQFF.

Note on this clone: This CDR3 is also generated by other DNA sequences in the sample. DNA of the CDR3: TGTGCCAGCAGCCCGGGACAGGGAAATGAAAAACTGTTTTTT. This gives the protein CASSPGQGNEKLFF. The chain has TRBV5-6 and TRBJ1-4, with TRBD1 identical over 9 bases. Germline V gene lookup returns CDR1 SGHDT and CDR2 YYEEEE. V lost 4 bases, J lost 5 bases, and 3 bases stayed unmatched. The CDR3 runs 14 residues.

Here the CDR3 reads CASSPRGQGASKNIQYF. The CDR3 coding sequence is TGTGCCAGTAGCCCAAGAGGACAGGGGGCTTCCAAAAACATTCAGTACTTC. The chain has TRBV19 and TRBJ2-4; 11 bases agree with TRBD1. The junction had 9 bases not matched to a gene; V was cut back by 6 bases and J by 2 bases. The CDR3 contains 17 residues. Germline CDR1 reads LNHDA; CDR2 reads SQIVND (reference sequence).

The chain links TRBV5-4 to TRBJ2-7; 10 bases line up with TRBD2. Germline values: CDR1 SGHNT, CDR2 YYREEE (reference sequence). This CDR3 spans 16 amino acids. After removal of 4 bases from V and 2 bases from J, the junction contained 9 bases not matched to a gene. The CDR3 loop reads CASSPNAGTSAYEQYF. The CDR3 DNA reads TGTGCCAGCAGCCCGAATGCCGGGACTAGCGCCTACGAGCAGTACTTC.

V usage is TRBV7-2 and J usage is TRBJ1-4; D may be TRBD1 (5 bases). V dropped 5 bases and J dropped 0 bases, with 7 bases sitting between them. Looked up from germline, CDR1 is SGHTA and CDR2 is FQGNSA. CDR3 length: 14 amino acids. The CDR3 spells CASSPTATNEKLFF. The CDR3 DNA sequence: TGTGCCAGCAGCCCGACAGCAACTAATGAAAAACTGTTTTTT.

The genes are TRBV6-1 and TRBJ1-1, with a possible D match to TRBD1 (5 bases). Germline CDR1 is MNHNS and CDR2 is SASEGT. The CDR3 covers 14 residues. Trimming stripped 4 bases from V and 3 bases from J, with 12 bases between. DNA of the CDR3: TGTGCCAGCAGTGCAGTTTCGGGGGACACTGAAGCTTTCTTT. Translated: CASSAVSGDTEAFF.

The CDR3 protein is CASRTSGQTNTDTQYF. DNA of the CDR3: TGTGCCAGCAGGACCTCGGGACAGACCAACACAGATACGCAGTATTTT. The V and J genes are TRBV28 and TRBJ2-3, with 7 bases lining up with TRBD1. Germline V gives CDR1 MDHEN, CDR2 SYDVKM. The CDR3 spans 16 residues. After removal of 6 bases from V and 2 bases from J, the junction contained 11 bases not matched to a gene.

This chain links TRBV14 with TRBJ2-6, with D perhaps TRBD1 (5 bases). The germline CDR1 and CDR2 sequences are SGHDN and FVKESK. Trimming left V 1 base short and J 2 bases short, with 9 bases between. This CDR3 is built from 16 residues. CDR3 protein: CASSQAPTAGANVLTF. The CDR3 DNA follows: TGTGCCAGCAGCCAAGCACCGACAGCTGGGGCCAACGTCCTGACTTTC.

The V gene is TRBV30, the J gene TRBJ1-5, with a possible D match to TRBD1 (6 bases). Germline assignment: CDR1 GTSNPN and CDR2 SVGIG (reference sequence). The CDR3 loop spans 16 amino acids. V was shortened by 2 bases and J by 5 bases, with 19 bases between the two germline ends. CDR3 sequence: CAWSYGGVKAYQPQHF. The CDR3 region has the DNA TGTGCCTGGAGTTATGGGGGCGTTAAGGCGTATCAGCCCCAGCATTTT.